Following are 2 T cell receptor beta chains from one sample sequenced in a study of CD8 T cells in Susac syndrome. The RNA input was roughly 0.45 to 1 ug, and it was reverse transcribed with random hexamers. In TCRdb, the immunoSEQ multiplex PCR reads were re-called with MiXCR into one record per CDR3 protein. This table holds 150,000 to 200,000 distinct CDR3 sequences, 92% found once. Material: CD4+ T cells from PBMCs. Receptor source: a human donor in good health.

J is TRBJ2-2 and V is TRBV15, with 11 positions matching TRBD2. Germline CDR1 is LNHNV and CDR2 is YYDKDF (reference sequence). This CDR3 has 15 amino acids. The V and J ends lost 5 bases and 4 bases, in that order; junction bases with no gene match: 3. CDR3 DNA: TGTGCCACCAGCCGTAGCGGGAGGGTCACCGGGGAGCTGTTTTTT. Translation gives CATSRSGRVTGELFF. Full variable domain (rest looked up from reference TRBV15 and TRBJ2-2): DAMVIQNPRYQVTQFGKPVTLSCSQTLNHNVMYWYQQKSSQAPKLLFHYYDKDFNNEADTPDNFQSRRPNTSFCFLDIRSPGLGDTAMYLCATSRSGRVTGELFFGEGSRLTVL.

This clonotype was seen a few times. J is TRBJ2-7 and V is TRBV7-9, with D uncertain. The CDR3 sequence is 11 residues long. Germline V gene lookup returns CDR1 SEHNR and CDR2 FQNEAQ (reference sequence). Trimming stripped 4 bases from V and 3 bases from J, with 4 bases between. CDR3 sequence reads: CASSSDYEQYF. Written as DNA, the CDR3 is TGTGCCAGCAGCTCTGACTACGAGCAGTACTTC.